This T cell receptor (beta chain) was found in a study of human T cells and chemical hapten exposure. Points from the study as a whole: TCRs at high frequency, those above 1 in 1000, did not change with DPC sensitization.

Unfractionated whole blood yielded total RNA. This clonotype has a count of ten or more. Its antigen is unidentified. TCRdb ran MiXCR on the 5' RACE reads and lists one entry per CDR3 protein. Among around 140,000 distinct CDR3 sequences, over 3.5% were seen once, and the ten largest hold 1.2% to 1.5%. This CDR3 contains 15 residues. Germline lookup yields CDR1 MNHNS and CDR2 SASEGT. V shed 6 bases and J shed 0 bases, with 12 bases lying between them. This clonotype was obtained from a female donor in good health. The rearrangement uses TRBV6-1 and TRBJ1-3; the D gene is possibly TRBD1 (5 bases). Written as DNA, the CDR3 is TGTGCCAGCAGGGGAGGGACCTTCTCTGGAAACACCATATATTTT. This gives the protein CASRGGTFSGNTIYF.